The clone carrying this T cell receptor beta chain was observed at least ten times. Its antigen is not known. This entry belongs to a study of identical twins. Study-level findings and limits: The models gave estimates that fell short of the out-of-frame TCR alpha sharing seen in monozygotic twins.

Germline V CDR1 and CDR2: MNHNY, SVGAGI (reference sequence). Trimming cost V 8 bases and J 5 bases; bases outside gene matches: 4. The CDR3 is 13 amino acids. TCRdb reanalysed the 5' RACE reads using MiXCR and keeps one entry per CDR3 protein. The data contain just under 650,000 distinct CDR3 sequences, just over 7% of them seen just once; the ten biggest clones take up around 1.6%. This sample also appeared in a second study, on yellow fever vaccine responses in identical twins.

Sequences were obtained from PBMCs. This chain connects TRBV6-6 to TRBJ2-1; 9 positions agree with TRBD2. The receptor's source is a woman under 30 in good health. CDR3 in DNA: TGTGCCAGCCGAGCGGGGGGCCACAATGAGCAGTTCTTC. Translating gives CASRAGGHNEQFF.